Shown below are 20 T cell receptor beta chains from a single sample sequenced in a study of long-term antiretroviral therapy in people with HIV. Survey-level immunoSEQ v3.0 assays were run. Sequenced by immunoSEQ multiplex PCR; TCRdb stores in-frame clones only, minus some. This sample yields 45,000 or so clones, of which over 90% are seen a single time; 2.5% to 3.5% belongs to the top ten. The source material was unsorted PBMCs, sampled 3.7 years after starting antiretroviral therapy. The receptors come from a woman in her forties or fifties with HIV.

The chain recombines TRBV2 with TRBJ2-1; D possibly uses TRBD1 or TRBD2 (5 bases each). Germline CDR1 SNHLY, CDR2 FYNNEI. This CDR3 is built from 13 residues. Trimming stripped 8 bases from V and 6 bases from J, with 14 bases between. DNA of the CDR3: TGTGCCAGCGACTACAGGTCGGGCAATGAGCAGTTCTTC. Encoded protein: CASDYRSGNEQFF.

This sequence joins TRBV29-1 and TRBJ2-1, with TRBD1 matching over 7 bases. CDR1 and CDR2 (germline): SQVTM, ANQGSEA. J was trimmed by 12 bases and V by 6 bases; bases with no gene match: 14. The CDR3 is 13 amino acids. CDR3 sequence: CSVDRVSFGVQFF. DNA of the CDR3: TGCAGCGTCGACAGGGTTTCGTTCGGGGTGCAGTTCTTC.

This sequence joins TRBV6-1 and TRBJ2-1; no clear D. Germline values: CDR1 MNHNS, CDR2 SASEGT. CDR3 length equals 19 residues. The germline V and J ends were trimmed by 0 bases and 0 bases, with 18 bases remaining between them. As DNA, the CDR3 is TGTGCCAGCAGTGAAGCCCCCTGGCCGACCCGCAGCTCCTACAATGAGCAGTTCTTC. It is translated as CASSEAPWPTRSSYNEQFF.

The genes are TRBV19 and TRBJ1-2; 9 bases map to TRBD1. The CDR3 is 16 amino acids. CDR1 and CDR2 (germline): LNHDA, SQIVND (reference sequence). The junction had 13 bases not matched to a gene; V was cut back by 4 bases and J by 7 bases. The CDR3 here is CASSTGQGLSPRGYTF. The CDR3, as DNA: TGTGCCAGTAGTACAGGACAGGGGTTATCCCCTCGTGGCTACACCTTC.

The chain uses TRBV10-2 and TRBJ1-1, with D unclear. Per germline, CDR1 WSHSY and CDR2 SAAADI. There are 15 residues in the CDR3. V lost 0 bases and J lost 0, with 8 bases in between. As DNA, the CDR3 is TGCGCCAGCAGTGAGTCCGCGGTCCTGAACACTGAAGCTTTCTTT. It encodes CASSESAVLNTEAFF.

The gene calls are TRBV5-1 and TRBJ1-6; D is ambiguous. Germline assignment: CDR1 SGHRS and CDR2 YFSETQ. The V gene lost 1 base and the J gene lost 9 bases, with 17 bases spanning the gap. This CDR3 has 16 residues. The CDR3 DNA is TGCGCCAGCAGCTTGAATATGCTCGCTCGGGGTTCACCCCTCCACTTT. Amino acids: CASSLNMLARGSPLHF.

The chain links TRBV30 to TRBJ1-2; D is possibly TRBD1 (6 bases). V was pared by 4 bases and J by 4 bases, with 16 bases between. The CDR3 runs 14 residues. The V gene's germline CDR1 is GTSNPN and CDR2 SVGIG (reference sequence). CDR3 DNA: TGTGCCTGGAAGCCAGGGGAGATTGGCTATGGCTACACCTTC. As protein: CAWKPGEIGYGYTF.

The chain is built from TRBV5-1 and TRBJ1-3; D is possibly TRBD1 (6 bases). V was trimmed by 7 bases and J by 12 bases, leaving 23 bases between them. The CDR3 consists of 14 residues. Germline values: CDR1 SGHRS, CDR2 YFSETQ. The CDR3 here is CASSLGQRSNGIYF. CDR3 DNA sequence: TGCGCCAGCTCGTTAGGACAGAGGTCCAACGGCATATATTTT.

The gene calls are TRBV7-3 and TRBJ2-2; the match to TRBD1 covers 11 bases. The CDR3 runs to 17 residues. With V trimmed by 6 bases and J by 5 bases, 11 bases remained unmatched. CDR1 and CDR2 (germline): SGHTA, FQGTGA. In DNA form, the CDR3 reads TGTGCCAGCAGTCCAATAGGACAGGGGGCGCGAACCGGGGAGCTGTTTTTT. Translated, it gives CASSPIGQGARTGELFF.

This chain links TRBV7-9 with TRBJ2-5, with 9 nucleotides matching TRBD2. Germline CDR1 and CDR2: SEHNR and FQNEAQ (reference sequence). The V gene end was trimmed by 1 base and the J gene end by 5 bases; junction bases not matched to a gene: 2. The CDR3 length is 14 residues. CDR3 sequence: CASSLGLAGETQYF. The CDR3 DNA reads TGTGCCAGCAGCTTAGGGCTAGCGGGGGAGACCCAGTACTTC.

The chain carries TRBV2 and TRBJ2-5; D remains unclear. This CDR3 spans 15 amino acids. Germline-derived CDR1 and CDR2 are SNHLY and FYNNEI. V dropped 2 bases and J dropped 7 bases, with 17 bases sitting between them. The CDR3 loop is CASSERRASIGTQYF. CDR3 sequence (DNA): TGTGCCAGCAGTGAAAGACGGGCCAGCATCGGGACCCAGTACTTC.

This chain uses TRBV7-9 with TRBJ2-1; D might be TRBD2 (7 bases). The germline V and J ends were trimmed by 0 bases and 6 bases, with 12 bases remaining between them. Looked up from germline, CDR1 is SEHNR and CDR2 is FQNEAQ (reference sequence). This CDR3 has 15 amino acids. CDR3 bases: TGTGCCAGCAGCTTAGCAGGGGGGGGACGCAATGAGCAGTTCTTC. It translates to CASSLAGGGRNEQFF.

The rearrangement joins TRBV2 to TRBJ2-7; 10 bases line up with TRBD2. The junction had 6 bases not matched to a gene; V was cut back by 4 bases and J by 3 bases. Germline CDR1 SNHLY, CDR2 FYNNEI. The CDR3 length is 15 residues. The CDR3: CASSASSGGLYEQYF. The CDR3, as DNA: TGTGCCAGCAGTGCTTCTAGCGGGGGACTCTACGAGCAGTACTTC.

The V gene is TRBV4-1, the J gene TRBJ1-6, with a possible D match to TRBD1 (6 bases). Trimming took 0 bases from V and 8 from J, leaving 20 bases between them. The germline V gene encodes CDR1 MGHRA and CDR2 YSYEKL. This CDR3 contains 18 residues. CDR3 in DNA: TGCGCCAGCAGCCAAGATCGCCAGGGGACCCTTGGGTATTCACCCCTCCACTTT. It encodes CASSQDRQGTLGYSPLHF.

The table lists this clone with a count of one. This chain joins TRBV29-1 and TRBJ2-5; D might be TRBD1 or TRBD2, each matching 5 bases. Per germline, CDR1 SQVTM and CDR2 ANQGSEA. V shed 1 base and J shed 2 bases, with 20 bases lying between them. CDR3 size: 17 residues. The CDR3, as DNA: TGCAGCGTTGAAGTGGTAATGGGGGTAAAGCCTCAAGAGACCCAGTACTTC. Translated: CSVEVVMGVKPQETQYF.

The CDR3 protein is CASSQGRQWGYQPQHF. The CDR3 DNA reads as TGCGCCAGCAGCCAAGGGAGACAGTGGGGTTATCAGCCCCAGCATTTT. The chain recombines TRBV4-1 with TRBJ1-5, with a tentative D call TRBD1 (5 bases). In germline, CDR1 is MGHRA, CDR2 YSYEKL. The CDR3 runs to 16 residues. The ends were cut back, 1 base at V and 5 bases at J, with 15 bases in the middle.

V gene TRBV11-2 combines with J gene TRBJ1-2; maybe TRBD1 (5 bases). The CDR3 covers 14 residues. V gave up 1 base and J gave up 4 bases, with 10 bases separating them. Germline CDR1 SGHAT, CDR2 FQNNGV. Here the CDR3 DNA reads TGTGCCAGCAGCTTAGGGTGGGGGTCCTATGGCTACACCTTC. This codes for CASSLGWGSYGYTF.

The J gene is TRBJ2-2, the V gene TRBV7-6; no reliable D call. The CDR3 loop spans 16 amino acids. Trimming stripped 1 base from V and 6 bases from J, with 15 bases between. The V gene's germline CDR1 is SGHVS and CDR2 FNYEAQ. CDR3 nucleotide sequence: TGTGCCAGCAGCTTAGAGACACCGATACGGGCCGGGGAGCTGTTTTTT. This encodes CASSLETPIRAGELFF.

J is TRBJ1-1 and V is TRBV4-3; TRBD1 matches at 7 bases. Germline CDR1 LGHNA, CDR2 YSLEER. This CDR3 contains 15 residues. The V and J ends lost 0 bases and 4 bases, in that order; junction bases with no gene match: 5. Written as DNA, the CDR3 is TGCGCCAGCAGCCAAGATGACAGGGAGACCACTGAAGCTTTCTTT. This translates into CASSQDDRETTEAFF.

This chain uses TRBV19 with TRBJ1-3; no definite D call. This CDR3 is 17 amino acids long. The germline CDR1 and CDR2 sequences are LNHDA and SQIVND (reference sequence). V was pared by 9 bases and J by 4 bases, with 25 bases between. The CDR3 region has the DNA TGTGCCAGCGACCGGAGCTCAACGGCGGGAATAGGAAACACCATATATTTT. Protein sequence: CASDRSSTAGIGNTIYF.